The 17 T cell receptor beta chains in this list originate from one sample, sequenced in a study of T cells in Graves' hyperthyroidism and ophthalmopathy. What was amplified from RNA transcripts were TCR beta CDR3 regions. The HTBI primer set served for first-round RT-PCR of the TCR CDR3. TCRdb ran MiXCR on the multiplex PCR reads and lists one entry per CDR3 protein. This sample has hundreds of thousands of distinct CDR3 sequences; 15% to 19% occur once, and the top ten carry 7.7%. The sample comprised blood. Receptors were obtained from a woman in her late teens or twenties with Graves' hyperthyroidism.

CDR3 bases: TGCAGTGCTAGTAACACCGGCCTCGAATCTCAGAGCTCCTACAATGAGCAGTTCTTC. Encoded protein: CSASNTGLESQSSYNEQFF. The rearrangement links TRBV20-1 to TRBJ2-1; unclear D gene. The germline gives CDR1 DFQATT, CDR2 SNEGSKA (reference sequence). Trimming stripped 3 bases from V and 0 bases from J, with 24 bases between. The CDR3 contains 19 residues.

This clonotype was seen a handful of times. The rearrangement uses TRBV5-1 and TRBJ2-7, with 11 positions matching TRBD2. Germline-derived CDR1 and CDR2 are SGHRS and YFSETQ. The CDR3 has 15 amino acids. Trimming removed 2 bases from V and 5 bases from J; junction bases left unmatched: 6. The CDR3 nucleotides are TGCGCCAGCAGCTTAACTAGCGGGAGCAAAAACGAGCAGTACTTC. It encodes CASSLTSGSKNEQYF. The variable domain in full, completed from reference TRBV5-1 and TRBJ2-7, reads KAGVTQTPRYLIKTRGQQVTLSCSPISGHRSVSWYQQTPGQGLQFLFEYFSETQRNKGNFPGRFSGRQFSNSRSEMNVSTLELGDSALYLCASSLTSGSKNEQYFGPGTRLTVT.

In regard to this clonotype: This clone may be a read error of a much larger clone one base away. The rearrangement uses TRBV12-3 or TRBV12-4 and TRBJ1-2; the match to TRBD1 covers 9 bases. The J segment lost 4 bases and the V segment lost 6 bases, leaving 9 bases of the junction unmatched. The CDR3 consists of 15 residues. CDR3 nucleotide sequence: TGTGCCAGCAGACGGTGGGACAGGGAGGGCTATGGCTACACCTTC. The encoded protein is CASRRWDREGYGYTF.

Notes on this clonotype: This sequence may be a read error, since a much larger clone differs from it by one base. The chain uses TRBV28 and TRBJ1-1; maybe TRBD1 (6 bases). The V gene's germline CDR1 is MDHEN and CDR2 SYDVKM. With 11 bases removed from V and 7 bases from J, the gap between germline ends came to 20 bases. This CDR3 has 13 residues. The CDR3 DNA follows: TGTGCCGGGGGGGGGCCTGGGGTCATTGAAGCTTTCTTT. Its protein product is CAGGGPGVIEAFF.

This clonotype showed up many times. The V and J genes are TRBV20-1 and TRBJ2-7, with D hard to call. Trimming left V 5 bases short and J 5 bases short, with 7 bases between. Germline CDR1 DFQATT, CDR2 SNEGSKA (reference sequence). This CDR3 contains 10 residues. DNA of the CDR3: TGCAGTGCTGGATCGGACGAGCAGTACTTC. Its protein product is CSAGSDEQYF.

This clonotype was seen repeatedly, ten times or more. The V and J genes are TRBV7-8 and TRBJ2-1; D gene uncertain. Germline assignment: CDR1 SGHVS and CDR2 FQNEAQ. V gave up 5 bases and J gave up 8 bases, with 7 bases separating them. The CDR3 is 11 amino acids. CDR3 sequence (DNA): TGTGCCAGCAGCCCCATGGATGAGCAGTTCTTC. Its protein is CASSPMDEQFF. Complete variable domain (other parts from reference TRBV7-8 and TRBJ2-1): GAGVSQSPRYKVAKRGQDVALRCDPISGHVSLFWYQQALGQGPEFLTYFQNEAQLDKSGLPSDRFFAERPEGSVSTLKIQRTQQEDSAVYLCASSPMDEQFFGPGTRLTVL.

The chain links TRBV7-2 to TRBJ2-3, with 9 positions matching TRBD1. The CDR3 sequence is 16 residues long. Germline V gene lookup returns CDR1 SGHTA and CDR2 FQGNSA. V shed 5 bases, J shed 4 bases, and the junction held 10 bases outside the gene matches. The chain's CDR3 is CASSAQGALGADTQYF. CDR3 bases: TGTGCCAGCAGCGCACAGGGGGCGCTTGGGGCAGATACGCAGTATTTT.

This clonotype was recorded at least ten times. The chain recombines TRBV20-1 with TRBJ1-2; TRBD1 might be the D (6 bases). V was clipped by 0 bases and J by 8 bases, with 13 bases between them. Looked up from germline, CDR1 is DFQATT and CDR2 is SNEGSKA (reference sequence). The CDR3 loop spans 13 amino acids. This chain's CDR3 is CSARDSQGRGYTF. In DNA, the CDR3 is TGCAGTGCTAGAGATTCCCAGGGGAGAGGCTACACCTTC.

As to this clonotype: This may come from a read error, since a much larger clone is one base off. V gene TRBV13 combines with J gene TRBJ2-1; TRBD2 matches 7 bases. The J call could be wrong; TRBJ2-7 is a better fit for the DNA end. The CDR3 totals 15 residues. Looked up from germline, CDR1 is PRHDT and CDR2 is FYEKMQ (reference sequence). In nucleotides, the CDR3 is TGTGCCAGCAGGCAACGAGGCGGGAGTATGAATGAGCAGTACTTC. It encodes CASRQRGGSMNEQYF.

This clonotype has at least ten counts. This chain's CDR3 is CAWSITGTADYTF. Written as DNA, the CDR3 is TGTGCCTGGAGTATCACCGGGACCGCGGACTACACCTTC. The chain combines TRBV30 with TRBJ1-2; perhaps TRBD1 as D (5 bases). Trimming stripped 2 bases from V and 10 bases from J, with 17 bases between. CDR3 length equals 13 residues. Germline loops: CDR1 GTSNPN, CDR2 SVGIG (reference sequence). The entire variable domain, with the rest obtained from reference TRBV30 and TRBJ1-2, is as follows: SQTIHQWPATLVQPVGSPLSLECTVEGTSNPNLYWYRQAAGRGLQLLFYSVGIGQISSEVPQNLSASRPQDRQFILSSKKLLLSDSGFYLCAWSITGTADYTFGSGTRLTVV.

The J gene is TRBJ2-2, the V gene TRBV19; D remains ambiguous. The CDR3 runs 12 residues. Germline lookup yields CDR1 LNHDA and CDR2 SQIVND (reference sequence). Trimming pared 5 bases from V and 7 bases from J, leaving 8 bases between. The DNA for the CDR3 is TGTGCCAGTAGTGTGTTTGGCGGGGAGCTGTTTTTT. Its protein product is CASSVFGGELFF.

This clonotype was seen ten or more times. CDR3 protein: CASRKGSGGNVRNQPQHF. The DNA for the CDR3 is TGTGCCAGCAGGAAGGGGTCAGGGGGCAATGTTCGAAATCAGCCCCAGCATTTT. The chain combines TRBV6-1 with TRBJ1-5, with TRBD1 matching over 8 bases. Germline CDR1 is MNHNS and CDR2 is SASEGT. This CDR3 comprises 18 residues. Trimming removed 6 bases from V and 4 bases from J; junction bases left unmatched: 17.

Ten or more counts support this clonotype. The rearrangement joins TRBV3-1 to TRBJ1-2; weak D call: TRBD1 (6 bases). V lost 4 bases, J lost 8 bases, and 11 bases lay in between. In germline, CDR1 is LGHDT, CDR2 YNNKEL (reference sequence). The CDR3 loop spans 12 amino acids. The CDR3 DNA reads as TGTGCCAGCAGCCGACAAGGGGGAGGCTACACCTTC. This sequence encodes CASSRQGGGYTF.

At least ten counts were recorded for this clonotype. This rearrangement joins TRBV5-1 to TRBJ2-5; TRBD1 matches at 12 bases. Germline-derived CDR1 and CDR2 are SGHRS and YFSETQ. The length of the CDR3 is 16 residues. V lost 0 bases, J lost 2 bases, and 2 bases stayed unmatched. The CDR3 DNA reads as TGCGCCAGCAGCTTGGGGGACAGGGGGCGACAAGAGACCCAGTACTTC. This codes for CASSLGDRGRQETQYF.

This clonotype was recorded at least ten times. The gene calls are TRBV12-3 or TRBV12-4 and TRBJ1-5; a weak D match, TRBD1 (5 bases). This CDR3 comprises 15 residues. Trimming cost V 0 bases and J 6 bases, with 12 bases left between them. In nucleotides, the CDR3 is TGTGCCAGCAGTTTAGCCTATCAGGGACGTCAGCCCCAGCATTTT. It is translated as CASSLAYQGRQPQHF.

This clonotype was recorded at least ten times. This chain links TRBV6-1 with TRBJ1-6; 7 positions match TRBD1. V gave up 5 bases and J gave up 0 bases; unmatched junction bases: 13. The CDR3 is 19 amino acids. CDR1 is MNHNS, CDR2 SASEGT, per germline. CDR3 DNA: TGTGCCAGCAGTCAACCCCCGGGCAGGGGGAGCTCCTATAATTCACCCCTCCACTTT. It codes for CASSQPPGRGSSYNSPLHF.

This clonotype was seen many times. J is TRBJ1-1 and V is TRBV3-1; D gene unclear. Germline CDR1 LGHDT, CDR2 YNNKEL (reference sequence). The CDR3 covers 16 residues. V lost 0 bases to trimming and J lost 0 bases, with 11 bases between them. CDR3 nucleotides: TGTGCCAGCAGCCAAGATCGGCACAGCCTGAACACTGAAGCTTTCTTT. Encoded protein: CASSQDRHSLNTEAFF. Filled out from reference TRBV3-1 and TRBJ1-1, the complete variable domain reads DTAVSQTPKYLVTQMGNDKSIKCEQNLGHDTMYWYKQDSKKFLKIMFSYNNKELIINETVPNRFSPKSPDKAHLNLHINSLELGDSAVYFCASSQDRHSLNTEAFFGQGTRLTVV.